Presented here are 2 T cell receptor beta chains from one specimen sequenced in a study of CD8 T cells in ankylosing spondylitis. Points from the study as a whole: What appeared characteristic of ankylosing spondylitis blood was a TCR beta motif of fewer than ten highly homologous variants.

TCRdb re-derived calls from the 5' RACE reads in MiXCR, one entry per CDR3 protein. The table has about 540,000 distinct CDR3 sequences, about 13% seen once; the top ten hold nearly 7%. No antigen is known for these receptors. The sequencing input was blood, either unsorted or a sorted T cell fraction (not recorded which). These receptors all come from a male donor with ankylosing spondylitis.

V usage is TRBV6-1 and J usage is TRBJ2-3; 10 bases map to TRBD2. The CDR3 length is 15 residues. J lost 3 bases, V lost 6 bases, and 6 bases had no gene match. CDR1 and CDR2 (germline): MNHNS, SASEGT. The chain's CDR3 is CASSRWTSGTDTQYF. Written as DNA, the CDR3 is TGTGCCAGCAGCCGCTGGACTAGCGGAACAGATACGCAGTATTTT.

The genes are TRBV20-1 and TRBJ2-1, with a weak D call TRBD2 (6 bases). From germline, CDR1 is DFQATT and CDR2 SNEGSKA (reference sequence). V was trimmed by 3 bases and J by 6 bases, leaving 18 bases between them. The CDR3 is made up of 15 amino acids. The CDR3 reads CSARGGESVGNEQFF. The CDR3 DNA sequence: TGCAGTGCTAGGGGAGGCGAGTCCGTTGGCAATGAGCAGTTCTTC.